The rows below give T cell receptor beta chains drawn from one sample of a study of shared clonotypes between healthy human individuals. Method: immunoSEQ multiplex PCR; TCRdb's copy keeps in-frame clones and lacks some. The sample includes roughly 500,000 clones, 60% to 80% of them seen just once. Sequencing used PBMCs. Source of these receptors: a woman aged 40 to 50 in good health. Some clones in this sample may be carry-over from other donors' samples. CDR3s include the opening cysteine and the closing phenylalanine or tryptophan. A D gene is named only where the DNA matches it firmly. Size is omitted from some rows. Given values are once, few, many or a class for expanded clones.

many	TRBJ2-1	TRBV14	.	TGTGCCAGCAGCCAAGGGAATAGGGGCCCTGAGCAGTTCTTC	CASSQGNRGPEQFF
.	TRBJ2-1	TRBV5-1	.	TGCGCCAGCAGCTTGGGCGGACACAATGAGCAGTTCTTC	CASSLGGHNEQFF
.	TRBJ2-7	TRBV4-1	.	TGCGCCAGCAGCCAACTAGGTATTTCCTACGAGCAGTACTTC	CASSQLGISYEQYF
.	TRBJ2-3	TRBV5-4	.	TGTGCCAGCAGCTGGATCACAGATACGCAGTATTTT	CASSWITDTQYF
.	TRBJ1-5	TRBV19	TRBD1	TGTGCCAGTAGCGGATGGGGACAGGGGGCTAATCAGCCCCAGCATTTT	CASSGWGQGANQPQHF
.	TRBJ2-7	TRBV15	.	TGTGCCACCAGCAGAGTCGGGACCTACCCCTACGAGCAGTACTTC	CATSRVGTYPYEQYF
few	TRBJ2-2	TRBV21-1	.	TGTGCCAGCAGCAAAGCTGTTGAAGGGGCCAACACCGGGGAGCTGTTTTTT	CASSKAVEGANTGELFF
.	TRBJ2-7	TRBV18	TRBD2	TGTGCCAGCAGTAGCGGGAGGGCCTCCGAGCAGTACTTC	CASSSGRASEQYF
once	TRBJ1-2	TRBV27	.	TGTGCCAGCAGTTTATCGTGGGAAAACTATGGCTACACCTTC	CASSLSWENYGYTF
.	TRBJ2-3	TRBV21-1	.	TGTGCCAGCAGCAAAGCGCTCCAGGGACCGCCGCCAGGCTTGGATACGCAGTATTTT	CASSKALQGPPPGLDTQYF
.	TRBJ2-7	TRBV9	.	TGTGCCAGCAGCGTAGAGGGAGACAGAGCCTACGAGCAGTACTTC	CASSVEGDRAYEQYF
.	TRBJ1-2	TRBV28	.	TGTGCCAGCAGTTTGAGGTTTTATGGCTACACCTTC	CASSLRFYGYTF
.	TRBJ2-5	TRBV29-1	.	TGCAGCGTTGAGGGAGGTCCAGAGACCCAGTACTTC	CSVEGGPETQYF
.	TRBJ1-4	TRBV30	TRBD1	TGTGCCTGTGGACAGGGGGGTGAAAAACTGTTTTTT	CACGQGGEKLFF
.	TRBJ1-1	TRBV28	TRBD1	TGTGCCAGCAGTTTAGGAGGGACAGCCAACCCCAACACTGAAGCTTTCTTT	CASSLGGTANPNTEAFF
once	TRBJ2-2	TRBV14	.	TGTGCCAGCAGTCTCGAGGTGGGCGGGGAGCTGTTTTTT	CASSLEVGGELFF
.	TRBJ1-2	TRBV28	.	TGTGCCAGCAGTTTGACTGAAGGATTCCATGGCTACACCTTC	CASSLTEGFHGYTF
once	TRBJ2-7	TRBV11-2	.	TGTGCCAGCAGAAATCACAGGGTACGGTTGGGCTACGAGCAGTACTTC	CASRNHRVRLGYEQYF
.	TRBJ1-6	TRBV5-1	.	TGCGCCAGCAGCTTGGCCATAACGGCCCCGGGGGCCCTCCACTTT	CASSLAITAPGALHF
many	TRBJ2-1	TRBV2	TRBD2	TGTGCCAGCAGGACGCTAAAGCGGGAGTATGGAGATGAGCAGTTCTTC	CASRTLKREYGDEQFF
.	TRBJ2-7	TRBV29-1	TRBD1	TGCAGCGGGACAGGGGGTCACTCCTACGAGCAGTACTTC	CSGTGGHSYEQYF
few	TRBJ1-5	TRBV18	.	TGTGCCAGCTCACTTTCTCGGGCTCGGGGGCTCAATCAGCCCCAGCATTTT	CASSLSRARGLNQPQHF
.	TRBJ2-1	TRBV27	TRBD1	TGTGCCAGCAGTTCATCCGGGACAGGGTCCTACAATGAGCAGTTCTTC	CASSSSGTGSYNEQFF
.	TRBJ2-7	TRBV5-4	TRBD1	TGTGCCAGCAGCCTCCGGACAGGGCGCTACGAGCAGTACTTC	CASSLRTGRYEQYF
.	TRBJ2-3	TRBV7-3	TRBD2	TGTGCCAGCAGCTTTAGCGGGAGTTTGCCAGATACGCAGTATTTT	CASSFSGSLPDTQYF
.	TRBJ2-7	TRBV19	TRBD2	TGTGCCAGTAGTCCAGCGGGAGGTAGGTACGAGCAGTACTTC	CASSPAGGRYEQYF
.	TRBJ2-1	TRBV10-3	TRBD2	TGTGCCATCAGTGAAGGACTAGCGGCTTCCTACAATGAGCAGTTCTTC	CAISEGLAASYNEQFF
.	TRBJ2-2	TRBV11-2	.	TGTGCCAGCAGCTTGGACTTGCTTTCTGGGGCCGGGGAGCTGTTTTTT	CASSLDLLSGAGELFF
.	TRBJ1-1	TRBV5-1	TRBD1	TGCGCCAGCTTCCTGGGCCCCGGGACAGTTGAAGCTTTCTTT	CASFLGPGTVEAFF
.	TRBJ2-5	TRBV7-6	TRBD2	TGTGCCAGCAGCTTAGCTCCTCGGGCTAGCGGGGGCCAAGAGACCCAGTACTTC	CASSLAPRASGGQETQYF
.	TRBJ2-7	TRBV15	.	TGTGCCACCAGCAGACCAGGGTATTACGAGCAGTACTTC	CATSRPGYYEQYF
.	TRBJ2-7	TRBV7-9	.	TGTGCCAGGATAGCCACAGGGAGCTCCTACGAGCAGTACTTC	CARIATGSSYEQYF
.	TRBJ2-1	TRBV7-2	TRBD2	TGTGCCAGCAGCTTAGCCGGGACTAGCGGGGGGAGGGGGTTCTTC	CASSLAGTSGGRGFF
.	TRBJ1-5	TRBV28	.	TGTGCCAGCAGTTCCAGGGCCAAATCACAGCCCCAGCATTTT	CASSSRAKSQPQHF
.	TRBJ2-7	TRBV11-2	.	TGTGCCAGCAGCTTAGTTCTACAGAGCTACGAGCAGTACTTC	CASSLVLQSYEQYF
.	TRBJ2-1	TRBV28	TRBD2	TGTGCCAGCCAACCGGGACTAATAAGGAATGAGCAGTTCTTC	CASQPGLIRNEQFF
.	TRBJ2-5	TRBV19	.	TGTGCCAGTAGCCTGGACCCACAAGAGACCCAGTACTTC	CASSLDPQETQYF
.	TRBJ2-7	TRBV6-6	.	TGTGCCAGCAGACCCTTTGGGGTCACCCCTGAGCAGTACTTC	CASRPFGVTPEQYF
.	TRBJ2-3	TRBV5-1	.	TGCGCCAGCAGCGGGGGGCTAGCGGAAGCAGATACGCAGTATTTT	CASSGGLAEADTQYF
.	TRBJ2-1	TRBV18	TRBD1	TGTGCCAGCTCGGCCATCTACCGGGACAGGGCCTTCTTC	CASSAIYRDRAFF